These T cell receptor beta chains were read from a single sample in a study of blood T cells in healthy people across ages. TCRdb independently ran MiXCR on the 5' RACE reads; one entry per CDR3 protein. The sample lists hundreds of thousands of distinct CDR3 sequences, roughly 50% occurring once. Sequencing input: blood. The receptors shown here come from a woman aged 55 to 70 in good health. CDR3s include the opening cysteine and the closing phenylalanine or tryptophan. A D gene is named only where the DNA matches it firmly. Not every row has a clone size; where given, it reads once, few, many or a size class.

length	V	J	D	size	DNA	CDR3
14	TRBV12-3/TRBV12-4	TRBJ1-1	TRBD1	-	TGTGCCAGCAGTTGGGACAGGGTGGAAACTGAAGCTTTCTTT	CASSWDRVETEAFF
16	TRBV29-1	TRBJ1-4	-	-	TGCAGCGTTGAAGCTGGTTGGGAGGCAACTAATGAAAAACTGTTTTTT	CSVEAGWEATNEKLFF
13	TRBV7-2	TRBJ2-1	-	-	TGTGCCAGCAGCTCGGGACTCTTCGGTGAGCAGTTCTTC	CASSSGLFGEQFF
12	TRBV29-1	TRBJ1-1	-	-	TGCAGCGTCCAGGGGTCGAACACTGAAGCTTTCTTT	CSVQGSNTEAFF
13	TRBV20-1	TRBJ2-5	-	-	TGCAGTGCTAGGAAAGTAGAGTTTGAGACCCAGTACTTC	CSARKVEFETQYF
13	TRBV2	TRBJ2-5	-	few	TGTGCCAGCAGTGCTCGAGGGGGGGAGACCCAGTACTTC	CASSARGGETQYF
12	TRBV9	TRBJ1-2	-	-	TGTGCCAGCAGCGTAGTTGAGGGGCCATACACCTTC	CASSVVEGPYTF
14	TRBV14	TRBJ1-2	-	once	TGTGCCAGCAGCCCCGTGGTTGTGGGGATCGGCTACACCTTC	CASSPVVVGIGYTF
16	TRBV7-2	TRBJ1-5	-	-	TGTGCCAGCAGCACCGGGTCCTTTATTAGCAATCAGCCCCAGCATTTT	CASSTGSFISNQPQHF
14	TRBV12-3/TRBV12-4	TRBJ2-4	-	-	TGTGCCAGCAAGGAGAGGGCCACGGAAGGTGAGCAGTACTTC	CASKERATEGEQYF
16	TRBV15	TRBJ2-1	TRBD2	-	TGTGCCACCAGCAGAGCACTAGCGGGAGTAGGAGGTGAGCAGTTCTTC	CATSRALAGVGGEQFF
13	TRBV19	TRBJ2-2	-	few	TGTGCCAGTTTGGGAGCGAACACCGGGGAGCTGTTTTTT	CASLGANTGELFF
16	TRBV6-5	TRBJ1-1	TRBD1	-	TGTGCCAGCAGCGTACCGGTACAGGGGGGGAACACTGAAGCTTTCTTT	CASSVPVQGGNTEAFF
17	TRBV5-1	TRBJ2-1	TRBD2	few	TGCGCCAGCAGCTCCAGACTAGCGGGAGGCGTCTACAATGAGCAGTTCTTC	CASSSRLAGGVYNEQFF
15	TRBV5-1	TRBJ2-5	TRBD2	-	TGCGCCAGCAGCTGGGTAGCGGGAGTTCAAGAGACCCAGTACTTC	CASSWVAGVQETQYF
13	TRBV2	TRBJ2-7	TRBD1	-	TGTGCCAGCGGTGACAGGGGAAGCTACGAGCAGTACTTC	CASGDRGSYEQYF